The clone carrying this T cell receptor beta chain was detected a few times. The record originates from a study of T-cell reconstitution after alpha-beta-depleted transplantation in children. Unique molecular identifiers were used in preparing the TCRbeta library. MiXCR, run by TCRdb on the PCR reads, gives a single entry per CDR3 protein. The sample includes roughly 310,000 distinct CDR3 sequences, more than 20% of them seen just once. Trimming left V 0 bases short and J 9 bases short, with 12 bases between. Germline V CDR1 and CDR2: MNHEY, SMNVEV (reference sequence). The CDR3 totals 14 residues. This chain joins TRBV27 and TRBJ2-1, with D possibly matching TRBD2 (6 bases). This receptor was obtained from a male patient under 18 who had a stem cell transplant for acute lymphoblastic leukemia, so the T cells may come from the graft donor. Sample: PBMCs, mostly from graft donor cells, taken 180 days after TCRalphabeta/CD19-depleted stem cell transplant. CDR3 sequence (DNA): TGTGCCAGCAGTTTATCACGTTTGGGGGGTGAGCAGTTCTTC. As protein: CASSLSRLGGEQFF.